The 19 T cell receptor beta chains below all came from one sample that was sequenced in a study of cytomegalovirus exposure and HLA in healthy donors. Clones were sequenced by immunoSEQ multiplex PCR, and TCRdb holds only the in-frame ones, with some missing. The table has around 150,000 clones, nearly 90% seen once; the top ten hold 4% to 4.5%. The specimen sequenced was PBMCs. All receptors derive from a man younger than 30 in good health and CMV-seropositive.

In this sample, this clone turned up a few times. The rearrangement uses TRBV19 and TRBJ1-5; 9 nucleotides agree with TRBD1. CDR1 LNHDA and CDR2 SQIVND come from the germline V gene (reference sequence). The length of the CDR3 is 14 residues. With 6 bases clipped from V and 0 bases from J, the junction kept 0 bases outside the gene matches. The CDR3 spells CASRDRGSNQPQHF. The CDR3 DNA is TGTGCCAGTAGGGACAGGGGTAGCAATCAGCCCCAGCATTTT.

This clone has only one observation. The rearrangement links TRBV9 to TRBJ2-5; TRBD1 matches at 11 bases. The CDR3 runs to 16 residues. V lost 2 bases to trimming and J lost 2 bases; unmatched junction nucleotides: 5. Per the germline V gene, CDR1 is SGDLS and CDR2 is YYNGEE. CDR3 nucleotide sequence: TGTGCCAGCAGCGTCCGAGGGACAGGGGGACAAGAGACCCAGTACTTC. Its protein product is CASSVRGTGGQETQYF.

This chain uses TRBV29-1 with TRBJ2-7; perhaps TRBD2 as D (6 bases). The CDR3 contains 13 residues. V shed 7 bases and J shed 2 bases, with 15 bases lying between them. Germline V gives CDR1 SQVTM, CDR2 ANQGSEA. CDR3 coding DNA: TGCAGCGCAAAAGCGGGCCTTGCCTACGAGCAGTACTTC. Residues: CSAKAGLAYEQYF.

The chain joins TRBV5-1 to TRBJ1-4; D not resolved. CDR1 SGHRS and CDR2 YFSETQ come from the germline V gene. This CDR3 has 14 residues. V dropped 4 bases and J dropped 0 bases, with 7 bases sitting between them. CDR3 residues: CASSGTATNEKLFF. In DNA, the CDR3 is TGCGCCAGCAGCGGCACAGCAACTAATGAAAAACTGTTTTTT.

The chain combines TRBV6-5 with TRBJ1-3; D gene uncertain. This CDR3 is 15 amino acids long. The germline CDR1 and CDR2 sequences are MNHEY and SVGAGI. Trimming left V 2 bases short and J 2 bases short, with 10 bases between. CDR3 loop: CASSYLQAPGNTIYF. As DNA, the CDR3 is TGTGCCAGCAGTTACCTTCAGGCCCCTGGAAACACCATATATTTT.

V usage is TRBV5-8 and J usage is TRBJ2-1, with D perhaps matching TRBD2 (5 bases). Germline assignment: CDR1 SGHTS and CDR2 YDEGEE. The germline V and J ends were trimmed by 4 bases and 10 bases, with 15 bases remaining between them. CDR3 length: 13 residues. The CDR3 sequence is CASSGRIGLEQFF. DNA of the CDR3: TGTGCCAGCAGCGGGAGAATAGGATTAGAGCAGTTCTTC.

The gene calls are TRBV6-4 and TRBJ1-2; the D is unclear. V was shortened by 1 base and J by 7 bases, with 10 bases between the two germline ends. Germline CDR1 is MRHNA and CDR2 is SNTAGT. CDR3 size: 13 residues. The CDR3 here is CASSDYGRSGYTF. The CDR3 DNA is TGTGCCAGCAGTGACTACGGCAGGTCTGGCTACACCTTC.

The chain employs TRBV28 and TRBJ1-2; 8 bases are a match to TRBD1. The CDR3 sequence is 13 residues long. V lost 8 bases, J lost 7 bases, and 9 bases stayed unmatched. Germline values: CDR1 MDHEN, CDR2 SYDVKM. In DNA, the CDR3 is TGTGCCAGCTATAGGACAGGGTACGGTGGCTACACCTTC. Its protein is CASYRTGYGGYTF.

The chain uses TRBV19 and TRBJ2-7; 13 bases agree with TRBD2. The germline V gene has CDR1 LNHDA and CDR2 SQIVND (reference sequence). This CDR3 comprises 16 residues. The J segment lost 4 bases and the V segment lost 2 bases, leaving 5 bases of the junction unmatched. The CDR3, as DNA: TGTGCCAGTAGTATAAGGACTAGCGGGAGTGCTTACGAGCAGTACTTC. Translating it yields CASSIRTSGSAYEQYF.

This clone was detected only once. This chain joins TRBV4-2 and TRBJ2-2; 9 bases are shared with TRBD2. CDR1 is LGHNA and CDR2 is YNFKEQ in the germline V gene. The CDR3 runs 16 residues. V was clipped by 4 bases and J by 5 bases; unmatched bases: 8. This CDR3 reads CASSPTAGGRTGELFF. For the CDR3, the DNA is TGTGCCAGCAGCCCCACAGCGGGAGGCAGAACCGGGGAGCTGTTTTTT.

The chain combines TRBV5-4 with TRBJ1-3; D unresolved. V was shortened by 2 bases and J by 4 bases, with 7 bases between the two germline ends. Germline lookup yields CDR1 SGHNT and CDR2 YYREEE (reference sequence). There are 13 residues in the CDR3. CDR3 nucleotide sequence: TGTGCCAGCAGCTTTCCGACAGGAAACACCATATATTTT. Translating gives CASSFPTGNTIYF.

This rearrangement joins TRBV5-4 to TRBJ2-1; the D gene is possibly TRBD1 (5 bases). The CDR3 covers 11 residues. Trimming pared 9 bases from V and 6 bases from J, leaving 10 bases between. Per germline, CDR1 SGHNT and CDR2 YYREEE (reference sequence). CDR3 DNA: TGTGCCATGCTCAGGGCCAATGAGCAGTTCTTC. Translation gives CAMLRANEQFF.

The chain uses TRBV6-5 and TRBJ2-1; TRBD1 matches at 9 bases. The CDR3 covers 15 residues. The germline gives CDR1 MNHEY, CDR2 SVGAGI. With 2 bases clipped from V and 4 bases from J, the junction kept 3 bases outside the gene matches. CDR3 in DNA: TGTGCCAGCAGTTACGGGACAGGGTTTTACAATGAGCAGTTCTTC. This gives the protein CASSYGTGFYNEQFF.

This chain connects TRBV6-4 to TRBJ2-1; D gene unclear. Germline V CDR1 and CDR2: MRHNA, SNTAGT. The ends were cut back, 2 bases at V and 6 bases at J, with 8 bases in the middle. The CDR3 is made up of 13 amino acids. CDR3: CASSDKASNEQFF. CDR3 bases: TGTGCCAGCAGTGACAAAGCGAGCAATGAGCAGTTCTTC.

This rearrangement joins TRBV29-1 to TRBJ2-4; 7 nucleotides align to TRBD1. The germline V gene has CDR1 SQVTM and CDR2 ANQGSEA. CDR3 size: 14 residues. V lost 6 bases and J lost 7; bases outside the gene matches: 12. The CDR3 region is CSVRPGGSLNIQYF. CDR3 DNA sequence: TGCAGCGTCCGTCCAGGGGGAAGCTTGAACATTCAGTACTTC. The whole variable domain, filled in from reference TRBV29-1 and TRBJ2-4, reads SAVISQKPSRDICQRGTSLTIQCQVDSQVTMMFWYRQQPGQSLTLIATANQGSEATYESGFVIDKFPISRPNLTFSTLTVSNMSPEDSSIYLCSVRPGGSLNIQYFGAGTRLSVL.

The rearrangement links TRBV29-1 to TRBJ2-1, with 7 bases identical to TRBD2. The germline CDR1 and CDR2 sequences are SQVTM and ANQGSEA. The CDR3 runs 14 residues. Unmatched junction bases numbered 7, after V lost 7 bases and J lost 1 base. The CDR3 coding sequence is TGCAGCGCTGGGGGGGGTACGTCCTACAATGAGCAGTTCTTC. Amino acids: CSAGGGTSYNEQFF.

J is TRBJ2-7 and V is TRBV5-4; D not certain. Between the trimmed V and J ends, which lost 0 bases and 3 bases, there was a span of 7 bases. From germline, CDR1 is SGHNT and CDR2 YYREEE (reference sequence). The CDR3 extends over 13 amino acids. The CDR3 sequence: CASSLGEVYEQYF. DNA for the CDR3: TGTGCCAGCAGCTTGGGAGAGGTCTACGAGCAGTACTTC.

The chain links TRBV29-1 to TRBJ1-2, with D maybe TRBD1 (5 bases). The CDR3 totals 14 residues. Per the germline V gene, CDR1 is SQVTM and CDR2 is ANQGSEA. Trimming shortened V by 7 bases and J by 2 bases, and 17 bases separated the two germline ends. CDR3 loop: CSEPDTAGNYGYTF. CDR3 sequence (DNA): TGCAGCGAGCCGGACACCGCGGGAAACTATGGCTACACCTTC.

This clone was seen more than once but under ten times. The chain carries TRBV6-5 and TRBJ2-7; 7 bases map to TRBD1. From germline, CDR1 is MNHEY and CDR2 SVGAGI. Losses at the gene ends were 2 bases for V and 2 bases for J; bases not matched to a gene: 3. CDR3 length equals 14 residues. The CDR3 DNA is TGTGCCAGCAGTTACAGTCAGGGGGCCTACGAGCAGTACTTC. Protein sequence: CASSYSQGAYEQYF.